Shown below are 8 T cell receptor beta chains from a single sample sequenced in a study of blood T cell repertoires in COVID-19. The method was immunoSEQ multiplex PCR; TCRdb's version includes in-frame clones alone and lacks a portion of them. This table has around 180,000 clones, more than 75% appearing once. The sequenced material came from PBMCs or T cells enriched from blood (not recorded which). The origin of the receptors is a woman aged 25 to 45 who had recovered from COVID-19.

This clone has only a few counts. The chain recombines TRBV7-6 with TRBJ2-2; D is perhaps TRBD1 (6 bases). Germline V gene data show CDR1 as SGHVS and CDR2 as FNYEAQ. Trimming stripped 6 bases from V and 4 bases from J, with 18 bases between. The CDR3 loop spans 16 amino acids. CDR3 sequence (DNA): TGTGCCAGCAGTAAACGCGAAGGACAGCTCACCGGGGAGCTGTTTTTT. It codes for CASSKREGQLTGELFF.

This rearrangement joins TRBV5-6 to TRBJ2-7; TRBD2 matches 10 bases. The CDR3 loop spans 17 amino acids. CDR1 SGHDT and CDR2 YYEEEE come from the germline V gene. V trimming: 0 bases; J trimming: 0 bases; junction bases outside the gene matches: 6. Written as DNA, the CDR3 is TGTGCCAGCAGCTTGGGGACTAGCGGTTACAGCTCCTACGAGCAGTACTTC. Translated: CASSLGTSGYSSYEQYF.

The CDR3 loop is CSAGDMSEQFF. CDR3 bases: TGCAGTGCGGGGGACATGAGTGAGCAGTTCTTC. This chain uses TRBV20-1 with TRBJ2-1; weak D call: TRBD1 (6 bases). Germline V gene lookup returns CDR1 DFQATT and CDR2 SNEGSKA (reference sequence). The CDR3 contains 11 residues. Trimming pared 6 bases from V and 9 bases from J, leaving 12 bases between.

CDR3 DNA: TGTGCCAGTAGTTCCCCGCAAACCGGGACACCGAACACCGGGGAGCTGTTTTTT. Translation gives CASSSPQTGTPNTGELFF. This chain joins TRBV19 and TRBJ2-2; maybe TRBD1 (6 bases). Trimming stripped 5 bases from V and 0 bases from J, with 19 bases between. The CDR3 has 18 amino acids. The germline CDR1 and CDR2 sequences are LNHDA and SQIVND (reference sequence).

The chain has TRBV29-1 and TRBJ2-1, with 11 bases lining up with TRBD2. Germline CDR1 reads SQVTM; CDR2 reads ANQGSEA. Trimming removed 4 bases from V and 5 bases from J; junction bases left unmatched: 7. The CDR3 has 15 residues. The CDR3 is CSVVYPGLADNEQFF. In nucleotides, the CDR3 is TGCAGCGTTGTCTATCCGGGACTAGCGGACAATGAGCAGTTCTTC.

The chain joins TRBV5-4 to TRBJ2-7, with a tentative D call TRBD2 (6 bases). From germline, CDR1 is SGHNT and CDR2 YYREEE (reference sequence). The CDR3 covers 14 residues. Trimming cost V 4 bases and J 7 bases, with 18 bases left between them. CDR3 amino acids: CASSPGGPSGEQYF. As DNA, the CDR3 is TGTGCCAGCAGCCCCGGAGGGCCCTCGGGAGAGCAGTACTTC.

The genes are TRBV4-2 and TRBJ2-2; TRBD2 matches 14 bases. CDR3 length: 19 amino acids. The germline CDR1 and CDR2 sequences are LGHNA and YNFKEQ. Trimming at V came to 4 bases and at J to 4 bases, leaving 11 bases not matched to a gene. In DNA, the CDR3 is TGTGCCAGCAGCCGATCCAAGACTAGCGGGAGGGTTAGCACCGGGGAGCTGTTTTTT. Translated: CASSRSKTSGRVSTGELFF.

This clone is a singleton in its sample. V and J are TRBV24-1 and TRBJ2-7; a possible D gene is TRBD2 (5 bases). V was clipped by 4 bases and J by 2 bases, with 8 bases between them. The CDR3 is made up of 13 amino acids. Per the germline V gene, CDR1 is KGHDR and CDR2 is SFDVKD. The CDR3 nucleotides are TGTGCCACCAGTGACCCCGGGGCCTACGAGCAGTACTTC. This encodes CATSDPGAYEQYF.